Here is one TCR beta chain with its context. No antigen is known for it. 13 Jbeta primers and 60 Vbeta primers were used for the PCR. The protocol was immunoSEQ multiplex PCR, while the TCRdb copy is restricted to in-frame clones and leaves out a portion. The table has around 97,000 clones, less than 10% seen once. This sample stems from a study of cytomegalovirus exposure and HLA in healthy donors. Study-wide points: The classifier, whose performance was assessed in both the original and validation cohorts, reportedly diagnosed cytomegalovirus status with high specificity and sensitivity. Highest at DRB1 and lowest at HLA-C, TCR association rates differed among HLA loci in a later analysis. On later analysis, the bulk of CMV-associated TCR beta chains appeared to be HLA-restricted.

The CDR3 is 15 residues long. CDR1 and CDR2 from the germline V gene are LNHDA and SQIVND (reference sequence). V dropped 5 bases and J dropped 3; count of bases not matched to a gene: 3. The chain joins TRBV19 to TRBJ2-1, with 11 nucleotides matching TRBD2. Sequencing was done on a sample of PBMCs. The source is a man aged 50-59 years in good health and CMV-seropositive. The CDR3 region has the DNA TGTGCCAGTAGTCCCACTAGCGGGAGCTACAATGAGCAGTTCTTC. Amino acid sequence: CASSPTSGSYNEQFF.